This TCR beta chain appears in the sequencing data of a study of blood T cells in healthy people across ages. The second PCR ran roughly 6 to 11 cycles with a sample-barcoded 5' primer and J-beta primers. MiXCR, applied by TCRdb to the 5' RACE reads, yields one record per CDR3 protein. The sample lists 700,000 or so distinct CDR3 sequences, around a fifth occurring once. With 2 bases removed from V and 8 bases from J, the gap between germline ends came to 6 bases. This CDR3 is 11 amino acids long. Germline V CDR1 and CDR2: WSHSY, SAAADI. The sample holds a few counts of this clonotype. Sequencing input: blood. The chain employs TRBV10-2 and TRBJ1-1, with D possibly being TRBD1 (5 bases). This sequence was found in a man in his 70s in good health. CDR3 residues: CASSERDEAFF. The CDR3 nucleotides are TGCGCCAGCAGTGAGAGGGACGAAGCTTTCTTT.